This entry lists 3 T cell receptor beta chains sequenced from one sample in a study of regulatory T cells in long-lasting Graves disease. Specified time point: persistent/refractory GD, antithyroid drugs over 5 years with positive TRAb. RNA from PBMCs was the source of the TCR library. iRepertoire HTBI primers and Arm-PCR of CDR3 regions built TCR beta libraries. One entry per CDR3 protein results from TCRdb running MiXCR on the multiplex PCR reads. The top ten clones hold around 42% of a sample with about 660,000 distinct CDR3 sequences, around 30% of them seen once. The source was peripheral blood mononuclear cells (PBMCs), collected when the disease was refractory, from a patient treated with antithyroid drugs. The source of these receptors is a female donor with Graves disease.

This clonotype was observed many times. The chain has TRBV11-2 and TRBJ2-7, with D perhaps matching TRBD2 (6 bases). The germline V gene has CDR1 SGHAT and CDR2 FQNNGV. V lost 4 bases and J lost 1, with 8 bases in between. The CDR3 covers 13 residues. CDR3 protein: CASSSGTSYEQYF. The CDR3 DNA reads as TGTGCCAGCAGCTCCGGGACTTCCTACGAGCAGTACTTC.

The sample holds a few counts of this clonotype. The gene calls are TRBV28 and TRBJ2-7; weak D call: TRBD1 (6 bases). This CDR3 is 16 amino acids long. Trimming left V 6 bases short and J 3 bases short, with 21 bases between. Per germline, CDR1 MDHEN and CDR2 SYDVKM. CDR3 amino acids: CASRSPGAINYYEQYF. DNA for the CDR3: TGTGCCAGCAGATCTCCAGGGGCGATTAATTACTACGAGCAGTACTTC.

This clonotype was found a few times. This sequence joins TRBV2 and TRBJ2-7, with 7 positions matching TRBD2. Germline V gives CDR1 SNHLY, CDR2 FYNNEI. Germline trimming cut 7 bases from V and 4 bases from J; bases unmatched to any gene: 13. The CDR3 length is 15 residues. Here the CDR3 DNA reads TGTGCCAGCACTGCAATGAGTAGCGGGCCGTACGAGCAGTACTTC. Translated, it gives CASTAMSSGPYEQYF.